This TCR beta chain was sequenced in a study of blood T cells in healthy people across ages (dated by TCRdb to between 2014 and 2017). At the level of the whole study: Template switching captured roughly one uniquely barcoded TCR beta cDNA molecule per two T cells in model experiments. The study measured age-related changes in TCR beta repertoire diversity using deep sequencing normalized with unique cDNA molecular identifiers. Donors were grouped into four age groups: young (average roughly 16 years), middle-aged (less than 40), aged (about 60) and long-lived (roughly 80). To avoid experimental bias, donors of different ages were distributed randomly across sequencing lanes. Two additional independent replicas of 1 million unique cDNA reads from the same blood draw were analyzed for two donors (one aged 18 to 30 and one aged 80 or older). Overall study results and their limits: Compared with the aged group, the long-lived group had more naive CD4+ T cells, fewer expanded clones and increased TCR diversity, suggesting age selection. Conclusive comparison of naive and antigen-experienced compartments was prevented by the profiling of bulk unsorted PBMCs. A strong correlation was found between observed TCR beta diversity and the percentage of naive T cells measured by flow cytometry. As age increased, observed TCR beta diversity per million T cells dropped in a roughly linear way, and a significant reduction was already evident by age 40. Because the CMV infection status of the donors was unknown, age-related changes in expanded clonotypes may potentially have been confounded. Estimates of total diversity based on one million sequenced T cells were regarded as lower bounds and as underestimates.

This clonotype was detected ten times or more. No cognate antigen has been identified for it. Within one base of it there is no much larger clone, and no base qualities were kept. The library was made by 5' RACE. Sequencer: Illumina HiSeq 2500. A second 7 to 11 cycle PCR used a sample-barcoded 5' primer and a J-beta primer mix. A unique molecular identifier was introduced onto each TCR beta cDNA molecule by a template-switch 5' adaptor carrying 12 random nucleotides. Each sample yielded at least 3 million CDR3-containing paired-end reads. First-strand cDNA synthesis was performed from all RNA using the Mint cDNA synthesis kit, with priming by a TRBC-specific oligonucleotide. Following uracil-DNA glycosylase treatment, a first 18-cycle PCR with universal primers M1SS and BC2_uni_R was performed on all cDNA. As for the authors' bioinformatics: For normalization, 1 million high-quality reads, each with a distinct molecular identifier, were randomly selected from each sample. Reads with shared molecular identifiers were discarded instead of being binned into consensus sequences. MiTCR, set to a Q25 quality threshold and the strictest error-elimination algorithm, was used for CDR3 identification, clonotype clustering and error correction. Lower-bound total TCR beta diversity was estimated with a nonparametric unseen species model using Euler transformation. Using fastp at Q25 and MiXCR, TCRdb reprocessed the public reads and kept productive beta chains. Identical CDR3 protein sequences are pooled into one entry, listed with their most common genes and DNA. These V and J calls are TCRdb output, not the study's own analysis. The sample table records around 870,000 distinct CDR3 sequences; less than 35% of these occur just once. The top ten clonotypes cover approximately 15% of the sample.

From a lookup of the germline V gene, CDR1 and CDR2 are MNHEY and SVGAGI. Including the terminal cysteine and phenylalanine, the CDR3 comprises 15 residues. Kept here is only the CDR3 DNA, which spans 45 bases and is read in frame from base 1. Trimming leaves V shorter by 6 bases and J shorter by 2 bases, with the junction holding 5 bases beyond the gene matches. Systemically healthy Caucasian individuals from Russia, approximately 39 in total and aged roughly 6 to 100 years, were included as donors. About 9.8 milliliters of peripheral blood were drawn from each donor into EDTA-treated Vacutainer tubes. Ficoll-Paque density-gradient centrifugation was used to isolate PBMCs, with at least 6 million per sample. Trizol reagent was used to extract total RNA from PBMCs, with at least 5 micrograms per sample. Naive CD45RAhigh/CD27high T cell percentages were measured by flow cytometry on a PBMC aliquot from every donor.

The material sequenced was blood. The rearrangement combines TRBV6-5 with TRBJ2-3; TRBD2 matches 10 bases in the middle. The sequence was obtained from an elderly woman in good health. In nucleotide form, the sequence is TGTGCCAGCAGGAATAGCGGGGGGCACACAGATACGCAGTATTTT. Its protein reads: CASRNSGGHTDTQYF.